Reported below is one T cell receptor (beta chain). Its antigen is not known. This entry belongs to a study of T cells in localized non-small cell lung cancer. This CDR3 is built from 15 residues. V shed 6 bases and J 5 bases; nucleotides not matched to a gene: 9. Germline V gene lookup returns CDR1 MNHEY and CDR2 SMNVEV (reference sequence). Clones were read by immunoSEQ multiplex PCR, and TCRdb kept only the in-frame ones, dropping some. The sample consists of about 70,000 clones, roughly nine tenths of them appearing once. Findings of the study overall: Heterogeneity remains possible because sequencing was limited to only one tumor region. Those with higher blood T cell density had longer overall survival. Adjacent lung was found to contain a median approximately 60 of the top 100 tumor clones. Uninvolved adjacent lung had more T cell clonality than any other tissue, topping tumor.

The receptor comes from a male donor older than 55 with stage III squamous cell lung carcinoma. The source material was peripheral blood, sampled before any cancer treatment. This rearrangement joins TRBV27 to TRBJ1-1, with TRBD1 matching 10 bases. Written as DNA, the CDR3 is TGTGCCAGCAGCCGGACAGGGGGGGGAAATACTGAAGCTTTCTTT. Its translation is CASSRTGGGNTEAFF.